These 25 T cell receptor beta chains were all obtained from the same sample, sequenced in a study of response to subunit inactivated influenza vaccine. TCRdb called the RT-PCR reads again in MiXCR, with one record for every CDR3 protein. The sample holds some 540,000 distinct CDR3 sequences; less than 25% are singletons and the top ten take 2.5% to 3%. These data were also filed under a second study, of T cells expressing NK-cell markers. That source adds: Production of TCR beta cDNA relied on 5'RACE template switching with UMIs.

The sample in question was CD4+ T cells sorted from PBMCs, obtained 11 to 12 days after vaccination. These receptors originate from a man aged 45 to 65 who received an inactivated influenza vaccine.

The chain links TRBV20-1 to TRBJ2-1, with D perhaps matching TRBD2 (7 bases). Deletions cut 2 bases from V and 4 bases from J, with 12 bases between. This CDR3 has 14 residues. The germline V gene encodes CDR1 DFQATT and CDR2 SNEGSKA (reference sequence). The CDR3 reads CSARSAGAYNEQFF. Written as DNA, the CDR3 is TGCAGTGCTAGATCCGCGGGGGCATACAATGAGCAGTTCTTC.

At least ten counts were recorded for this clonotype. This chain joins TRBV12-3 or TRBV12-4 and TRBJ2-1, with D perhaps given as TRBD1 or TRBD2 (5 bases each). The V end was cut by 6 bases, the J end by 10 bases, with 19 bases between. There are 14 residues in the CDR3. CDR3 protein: CASSYNLGVGEQFF. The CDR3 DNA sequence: TGTGCCAGCAGCTACAATTTGGGGGTGGGGGAGCAGTTCTTC.

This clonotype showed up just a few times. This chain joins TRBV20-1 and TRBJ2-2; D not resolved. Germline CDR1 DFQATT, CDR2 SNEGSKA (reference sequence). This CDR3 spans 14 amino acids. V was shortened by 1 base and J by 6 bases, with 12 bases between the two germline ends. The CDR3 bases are TGCAGTGCTAGAGGTCCTAGTTTGTCCGGGGAGCTGTTTTTT. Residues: CSARGPSLSGELFF.

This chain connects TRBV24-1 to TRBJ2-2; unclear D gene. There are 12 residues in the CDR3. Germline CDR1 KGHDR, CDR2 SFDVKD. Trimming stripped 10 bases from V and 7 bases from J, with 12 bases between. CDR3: CATPSYDGELFF. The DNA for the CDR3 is TGTGCCACACCAAGCTACGACGGGGAGCTGTTTTTT.

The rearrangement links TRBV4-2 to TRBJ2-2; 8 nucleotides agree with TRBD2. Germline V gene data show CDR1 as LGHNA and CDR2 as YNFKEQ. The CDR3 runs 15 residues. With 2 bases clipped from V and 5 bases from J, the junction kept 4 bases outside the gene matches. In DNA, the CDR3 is TGTGCCAGCAGCCAACCGGGACTAGGGACCGGGGAGCTGTTTTTT. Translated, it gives CASSQPGLGTGELFF.

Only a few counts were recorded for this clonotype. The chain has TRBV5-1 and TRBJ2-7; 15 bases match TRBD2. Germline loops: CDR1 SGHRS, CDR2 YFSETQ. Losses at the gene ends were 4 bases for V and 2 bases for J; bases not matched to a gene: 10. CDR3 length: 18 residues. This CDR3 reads CASSNGLAGGPFPYEQYF. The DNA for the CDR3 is TGCGCCAGCAGCAACGGACTAGCGGGAGGGCCTTTCCCCTACGAGCAGTACTTC.

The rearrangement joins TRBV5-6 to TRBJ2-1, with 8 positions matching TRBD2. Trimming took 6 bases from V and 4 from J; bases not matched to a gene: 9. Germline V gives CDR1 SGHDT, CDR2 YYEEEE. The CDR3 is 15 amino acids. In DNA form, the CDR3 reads TGTGCCAGCACCCCACTAGCGGAGCTGTACAATGAGCAGTTCTTC. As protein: CASTPLAELYNEQFF.

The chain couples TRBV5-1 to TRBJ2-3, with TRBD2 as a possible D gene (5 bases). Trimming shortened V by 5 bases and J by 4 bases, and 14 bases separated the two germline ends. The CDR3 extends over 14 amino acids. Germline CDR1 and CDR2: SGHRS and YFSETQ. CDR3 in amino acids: CASRPSPRADTQYF. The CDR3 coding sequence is TGCGCCAGCAGGCCTAGCCCCAGAGCAGATACGCAGTATTTT. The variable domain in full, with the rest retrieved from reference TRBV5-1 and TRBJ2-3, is KAGVTQTPRYLIKTRGQQVTLSCSPISGHRSVSWYQQTPGQGLQFLFEYFSETQRNKGNFPGRFSGRQFSNSRSEMNVSTLELGDSALYLCASRPSPRADTQYFGPGTRLTVL.

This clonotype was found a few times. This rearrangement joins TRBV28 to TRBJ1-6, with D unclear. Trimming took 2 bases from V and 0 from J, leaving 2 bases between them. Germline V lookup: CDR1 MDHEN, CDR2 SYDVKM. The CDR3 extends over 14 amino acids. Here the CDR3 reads CASSLVSYNSPLHF. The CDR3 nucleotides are TGTGCCAGCAGTTTAGTCTCCTATAATTCACCCCTCCACTTT.

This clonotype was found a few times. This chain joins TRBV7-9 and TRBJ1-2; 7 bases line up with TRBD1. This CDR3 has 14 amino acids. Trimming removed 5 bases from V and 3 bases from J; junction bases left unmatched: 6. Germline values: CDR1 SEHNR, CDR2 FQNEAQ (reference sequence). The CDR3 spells CASSEGGWDYGYTF. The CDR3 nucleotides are TGTGCCAGCAGCGAAGGGGGCTGGGACTATGGCTACACCTTC.

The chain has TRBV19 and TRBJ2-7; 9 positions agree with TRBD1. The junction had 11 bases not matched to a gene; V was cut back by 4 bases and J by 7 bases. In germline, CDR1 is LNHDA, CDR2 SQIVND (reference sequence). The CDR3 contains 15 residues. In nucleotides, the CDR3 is TGTGCCAGTAGTACCTCCGGGACAGGGCTGGGGGAGCAGTACTTC. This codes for CASSTSGTGLGEQYF.

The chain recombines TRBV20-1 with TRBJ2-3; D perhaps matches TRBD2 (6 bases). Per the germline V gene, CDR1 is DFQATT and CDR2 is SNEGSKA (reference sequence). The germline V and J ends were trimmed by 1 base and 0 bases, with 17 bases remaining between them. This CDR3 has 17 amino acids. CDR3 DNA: TGCAGTGCTAGAGCTCTCCGGGCGGCGGGAAGCACAGATACGCAGTATTTT. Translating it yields CSARALRAAGSTDTQYF.

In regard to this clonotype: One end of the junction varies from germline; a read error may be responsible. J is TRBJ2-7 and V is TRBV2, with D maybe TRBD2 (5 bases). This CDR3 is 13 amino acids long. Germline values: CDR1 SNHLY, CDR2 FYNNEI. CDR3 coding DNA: TGTGCCATCAGTGAAGGCCGAGGGTACGAGCAGTACTTC. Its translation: CAISEGRGYEQYF.

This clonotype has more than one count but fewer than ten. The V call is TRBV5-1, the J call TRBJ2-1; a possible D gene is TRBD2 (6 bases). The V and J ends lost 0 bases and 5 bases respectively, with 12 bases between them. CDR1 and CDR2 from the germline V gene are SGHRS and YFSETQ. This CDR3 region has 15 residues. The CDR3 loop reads CASSLGVREDNEQFF. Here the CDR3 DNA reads TGCGCCAGCAGCTTGGGGGTCAGGGAGGACAATGAGCAGTTCTTC.

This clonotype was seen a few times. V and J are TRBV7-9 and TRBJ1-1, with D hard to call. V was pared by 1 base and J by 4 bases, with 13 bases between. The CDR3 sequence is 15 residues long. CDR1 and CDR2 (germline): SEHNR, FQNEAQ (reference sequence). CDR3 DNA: TGTGCCAGCAGCTTAGGCCCTGGCAGTACCACTGAAGCTTTCTTT. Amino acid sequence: CASSLGPGSTTEAFF.

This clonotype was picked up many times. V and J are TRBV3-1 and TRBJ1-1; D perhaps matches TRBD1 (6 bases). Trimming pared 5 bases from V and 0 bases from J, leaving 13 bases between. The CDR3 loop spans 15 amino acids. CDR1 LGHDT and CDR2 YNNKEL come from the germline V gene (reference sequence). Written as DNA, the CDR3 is TGTGCCAGCAGCGTGGACAGCAACATGAACACTGAAGCTTTCTTT. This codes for CASSVDSNMNTEAFF.

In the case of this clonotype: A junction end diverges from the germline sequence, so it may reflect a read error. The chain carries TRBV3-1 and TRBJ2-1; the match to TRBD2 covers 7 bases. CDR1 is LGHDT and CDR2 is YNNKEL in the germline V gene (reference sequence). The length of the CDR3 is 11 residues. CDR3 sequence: CASSQGTRAVF. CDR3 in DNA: TGTGCCAGCAGCCAAGGGACTAGGGCGGTCTTC.

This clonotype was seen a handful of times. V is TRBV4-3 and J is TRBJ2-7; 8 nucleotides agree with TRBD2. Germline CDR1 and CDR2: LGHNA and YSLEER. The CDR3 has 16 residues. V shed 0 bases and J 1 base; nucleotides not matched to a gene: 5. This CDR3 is CASSQDISGRSYEQYF. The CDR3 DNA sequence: TGCGCCAGCAGCCAAGATATAAGCGGGAGATCCTACGAGCAGTACTTC.

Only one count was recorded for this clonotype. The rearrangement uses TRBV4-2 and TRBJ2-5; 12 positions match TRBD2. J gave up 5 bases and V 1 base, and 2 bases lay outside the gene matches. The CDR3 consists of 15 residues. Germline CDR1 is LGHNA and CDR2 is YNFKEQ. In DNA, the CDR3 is TGTGCCAGCAGCCAAGCTAGCGGGGGGGCGGAGACCCAGTACTTC. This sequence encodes CASSQASGGAETQYF.

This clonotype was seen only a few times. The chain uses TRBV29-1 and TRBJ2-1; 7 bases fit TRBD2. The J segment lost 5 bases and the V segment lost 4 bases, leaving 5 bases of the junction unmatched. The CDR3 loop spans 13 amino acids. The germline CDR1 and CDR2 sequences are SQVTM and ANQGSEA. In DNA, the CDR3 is TGCAGCGTTGGCGGGAGTGTCCACAATGAGCAGTTCTTC. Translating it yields CSVGGSVHNEQFF.

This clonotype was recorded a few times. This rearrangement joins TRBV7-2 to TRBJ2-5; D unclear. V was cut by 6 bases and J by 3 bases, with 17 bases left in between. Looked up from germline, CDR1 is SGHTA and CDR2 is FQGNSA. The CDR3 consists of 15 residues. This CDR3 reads CASSLQWSREETQYF. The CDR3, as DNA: TGTGCCAGCAGTCTCCAATGGTCCAGAGAAGAGACCCAGTACTTC.

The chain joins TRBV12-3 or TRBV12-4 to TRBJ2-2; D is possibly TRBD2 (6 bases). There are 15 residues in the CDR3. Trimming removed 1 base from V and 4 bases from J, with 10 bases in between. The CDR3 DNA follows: TGTGCCAGCAGTTTAGGCGGGGTAGTCACCGGGGAGCTGTTTTTT. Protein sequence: CASSLGGVVTGELFF.

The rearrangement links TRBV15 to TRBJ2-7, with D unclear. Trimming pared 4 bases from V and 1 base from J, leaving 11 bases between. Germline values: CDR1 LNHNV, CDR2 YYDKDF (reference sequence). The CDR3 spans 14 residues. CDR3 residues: CATSKTPGSYEQYF. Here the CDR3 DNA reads TGTGCCACCAGCAAGACACCAGGTTCCTACGAGCAGTACTTC. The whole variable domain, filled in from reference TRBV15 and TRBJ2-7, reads DAMVIQNPRYQVTQFGKPVTLSCSQTLNHNVMYWYQQKSSQAPKLLFHYYDKDFNNEADTPDNFQSRRPNTSFCFLDIRSPGLGDTAMYLCATSKTPGSYEQYFGPGTRLTVT.

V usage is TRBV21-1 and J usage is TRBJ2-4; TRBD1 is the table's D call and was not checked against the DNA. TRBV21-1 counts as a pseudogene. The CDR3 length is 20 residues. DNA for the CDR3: TGTGCCAGCAGCAAACGGAGTGCGGGGGTCTACAGAGCTACCAAAAACATTCAGTACTTC. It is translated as CASSKRSAGVYRATKNIQYF.

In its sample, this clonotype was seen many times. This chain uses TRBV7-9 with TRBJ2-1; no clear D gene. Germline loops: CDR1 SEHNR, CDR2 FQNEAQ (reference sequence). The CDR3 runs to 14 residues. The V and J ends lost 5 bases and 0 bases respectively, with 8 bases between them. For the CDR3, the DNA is TGTGCCAGCAGCGGAACCCGCTCCTACAATGAGCAGTTCTTC. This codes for CASSGTRSYNEQFF.